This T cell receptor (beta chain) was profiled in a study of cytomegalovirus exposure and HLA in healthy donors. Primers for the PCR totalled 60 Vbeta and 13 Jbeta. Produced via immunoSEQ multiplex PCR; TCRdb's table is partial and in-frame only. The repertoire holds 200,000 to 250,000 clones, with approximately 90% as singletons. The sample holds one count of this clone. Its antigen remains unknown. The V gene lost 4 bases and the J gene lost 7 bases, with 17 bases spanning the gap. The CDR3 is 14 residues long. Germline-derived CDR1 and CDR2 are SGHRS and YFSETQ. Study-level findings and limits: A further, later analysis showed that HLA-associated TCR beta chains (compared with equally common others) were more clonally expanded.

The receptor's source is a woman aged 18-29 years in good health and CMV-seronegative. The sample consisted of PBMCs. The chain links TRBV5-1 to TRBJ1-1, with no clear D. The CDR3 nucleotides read TGCGCCAGCAGCCTCCAGGAACGTAAGGATGAAGCTTTCTTT. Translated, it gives CASSLQERKDEAFF.